This T cell receptor beta chain was obtained from a study of tissue T cells after allogeneic stem cell transplantation. Note on this clone: Antigen unknown.

The CDR3 covers 18 residues. Trimming took 5 bases from V and 1 from J; bases not matched to a gene: 6. Per germline, CDR1 MNHEY and CDR2 SVGEGT. Sequencing used immunoSEQ multiplex PCR; TCRdb keeps in-frame clones, though not all of them. This table has 20,000 to 30,000 clones, around four fifths appearing once. Study-wide points: Anatomically similar tissues had similar TCR repertoires within each patient. This small cohort was clinically heterogeneous, and sampling depth was a limitation.

Comparators without hematopoietic cell transplant had other cancers, at least five gastrointestinal samples, and no known gastrointestinal disease. The material sequenced was tissue from the ileum, taken at autopsy. The TCR sequence derives from a female donor at least 60 years old with lung cancer. The chain links TRBV6-2 or TRBV6-3 to TRBJ2-2; TRBD2 matches at 14 bases. The CDR3 region is CASSPRLAGGMNTGELFF. DNA of the CDR3: TGTGCCAGCAGTCCCCGACTAGCGGGGGGGATGAACACCGGGGAGCTGTTTTTT.